This TCR beta chain was profiled in a study of T cells in Graves' hyperthyroidism and ophthalmopathy (dated by TCRdb to between 2017 and 2020). Concerning the study at large: Peripheral blood was collected at initial diagnosis, before any treatment. Following sampling, methimazole starting at 30 mg daily was given to hyperthyroidism patients, and high-dose intravenous methylprednisolone was given to ophthalmopathy patients. TCR V-J signatures able to tell the groups apart were searched for in a discovery cohort of approximately 95 patients, of whom 43 had Graves' ophthalmopathy and around 56 had stable Graves' hyperthyroidism. Whether ophthalmopathy could be predicted prospectively was tested in an independent validation cohort made up of under 20 hyperthyroidism patients plus 17 patients who later progressed to ophthalmopathy. According to the paper, TCR Vbeta CDR3 sequencing was carried out on approximately 140 peripheral blood samples, which came from 40 to 45 ophthalmopathy, 75 to 80 hyperthyroidism and 17 progressor patients. In six Graves' hyperthyroidism patients, the study also compared T-cell repertoires from thyroid tissue with T-cell repertoires from blood. The roughly 99 discovery patients were divided at random into training and test sets in a 7:3 ratio.

As for this clonotype: Its antigen has not been determined. Base qualities are not at hand, and no much larger clone is one base apart.

Overall study outcomes, separate from this receptor: Most expanded thyroid clonotypes (frequency above 0.001) were also found in blood, which suggests that blood repertoires may mirror thyroid immune responses. Sample size was not statistically predetermined, and investigators were not blinded to group allocation. Ophthalmopathy was separated from stable hyperthyroidism by a 13 V-J signature model, with approximately 89% sensitivity and around 81% specificity obtained in cross-validation and 80%/75% obtained in testing. In validation, the model predicted progression to ophthalmopathy a median of about 6 months before onset, with about 71% sensitivity and roughly 79% specificity.

Stable Graves' hyperthyroidism was defined as no progression to ophthalmopathy during 18 months of follow-up. Hyperthyroidism patients were aged 18 to 65 years and newly diagnosed, with disease duration of less than 2 months. Patients with uncontrolled infections, other autoimmune diseases, pregnancy or lactation were excluded. Diagnoses relied on clinical symptoms, serum thyroxine and TRAb, thyroid ultrasound and orbital computed tomography. PBMCs were separated from 10 ml of fresh peripheral blood using Ficoll-Paque density gradient centrifugation. Trizol reagent was used to extract total RNA, and RNA quality was then checked on an Agilent 2100 Bioanalyzer. Amplification of TCR beta CDR3 regions was carried out from RNA transcripts. For the first round of RT-PCR on the TCR CDR3, the HTBI primer set was used together with the Qiagen OneStep RT-PCR kit. Libraries were constructed in a second round of multiplex PCR, after which size selection and purification were performed. Sequencing of the libraries was done on an Illumina HiSeq2000 using paired-end 100 bp reads. From the authors' description of their analysis: SOAPnuke was used to process the raw data, throwing out any read that contained adapters or uncalled bases, had a mean Phred below 15, or lacked an exact constant-primer or identifier match. COPE v1.2.5 was used to merge the high-quality paired reads, and each unique nucleotide sequence was defined as a clonotype. MiTCR v1.1 was used to align clonotypes to the IMGT TRBV, TRBD and TRBJ reference segments. The analysis was restricted to V-J combinations with a frequency above 0.0001, which together covered just over 99% of the repertoires. The TCS score was defined as the ratio of F50 (clonal expansion) to E x V (chaos), calculated using BLOSUM62-based TCRdist between CDR3 peptides within each V-J. Welch's t-statistics and random forest reduced 514 V-J features to some 14, which were used in a naive Bayes classifier (R e1071). TCRdb reanalyzed the raw reads on its own, using fastp at Q25 for trimming and MiXCR for clone calling, and kept in-frame beta chains. Rows with a matching CDR3 protein are joined into one entry that keeps the most common DNA and genes. The authors' filters were not applied to this entry. The table for this sample lists around 340,000 distinct CDR3 sequences; 20% to 25% of them were counted only once. The ten largest clones capture around 48% of the sample.

From the germline V gene, CDR1 is ENHRY and CDR2 is SYGVKD. The CDR3 measures 14 amino acids from cysteine to phenylalanine. The retained sequence is limited to the CDR3, 42 bases, with the frame set at the first base. The germline ends are 9 bases apart after V is trimmed by 3 bases and J by 0 bases. Sequencing used blood. The sequence links TRBV10-3 to TRBJ2-7, with an unclear D gene assignment. This sequence originates from a woman aged 50 to 60 with Graves' hyperthyroidism. The nucleotides read TGTGCCATCAGTGACCCGGGCCACTCCTACGAGCAGTACTTC. Its translation reads: CAISDPGHSYEQYF.